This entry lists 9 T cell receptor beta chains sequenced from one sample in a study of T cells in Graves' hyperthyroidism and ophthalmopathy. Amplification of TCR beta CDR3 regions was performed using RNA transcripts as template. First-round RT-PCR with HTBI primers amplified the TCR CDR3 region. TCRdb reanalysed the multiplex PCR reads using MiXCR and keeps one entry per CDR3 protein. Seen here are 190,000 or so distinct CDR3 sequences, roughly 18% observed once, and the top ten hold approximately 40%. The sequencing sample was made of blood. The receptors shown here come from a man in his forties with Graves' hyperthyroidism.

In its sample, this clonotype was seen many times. DNA for the CDR3: TGTGCCAGCAGCGGATGGGACAGGCTCTCCGTGACCCAGTACTTC. It translates to CASSGWDRLSVTQYF. The chain carries TRBV7-6 and TRBJ2-5, with 8 bases matching TRBD1. V shed 5 bases, J shed 7 bases, and the junction held 12 bases outside the gene matches. The CDR3 covers 15 residues. CDR1 is SGHVS and CDR2 is FNYEAQ in the germline V gene. Complete variable domain (other parts from reference TRBV7-6 and TRBJ2-5): GAGVSQSPRYKVTKRGQDVALRCDPISGHVSLYWYRQALGQGPEFLTYFNYEAQQDKSGLPNDRFSAERPEGSISTLTIQRTEQRDSAMYRCASSGWDRLSVTQYFGPGTRLLVL.

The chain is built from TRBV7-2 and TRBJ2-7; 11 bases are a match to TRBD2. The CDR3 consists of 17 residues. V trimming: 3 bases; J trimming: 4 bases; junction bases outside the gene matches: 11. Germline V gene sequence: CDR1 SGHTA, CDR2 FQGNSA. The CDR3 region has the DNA TGTGCCAGCAGCTTGAGGGGTCTAGCGGGAGGCCTTTACGAGCAGTACTTC. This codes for CASSLRGLAGGLYEQYF. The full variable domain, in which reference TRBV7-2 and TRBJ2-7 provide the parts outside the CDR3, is GAGVSQSPSNKVTEKGKDVELRCDPISGHTALYWYRQSLGQGLEFLIYFQGNSAPDKSGLPSDRFSAERTGGSVSTLTIQRTQQEDSAVYLCASSLRGLAGGLYEQYFGPGTRLTVT.

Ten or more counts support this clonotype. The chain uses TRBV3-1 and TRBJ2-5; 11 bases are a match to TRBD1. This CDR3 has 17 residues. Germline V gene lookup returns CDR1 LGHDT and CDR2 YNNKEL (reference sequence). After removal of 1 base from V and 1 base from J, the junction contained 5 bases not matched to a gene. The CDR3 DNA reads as TGTGCCAGCAGCCAAGCCACGGGACAGGGGGTCCAAGAGACCCAGTACTTC. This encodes CASSQATGQGVQETQYF.

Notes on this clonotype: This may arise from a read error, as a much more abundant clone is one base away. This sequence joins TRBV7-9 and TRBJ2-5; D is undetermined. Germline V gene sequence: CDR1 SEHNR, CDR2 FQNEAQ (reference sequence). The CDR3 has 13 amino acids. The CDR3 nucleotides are TGTGCCGGCAGCCTTGACACCCAAGAGACCCAGTACTTC. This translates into CAGSLDTQETQYF. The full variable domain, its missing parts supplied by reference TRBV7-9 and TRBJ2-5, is DTGVSQNPRHKITKRGQNVTFRCDPISEHNRLYWYRQTLGQGPEFLTYFQNEAQLEKSRLLSDRFSAERPKGSFSTLEIQRTEQGDSAMYLCAGSLDTQETQYFGPGTRLLVL.

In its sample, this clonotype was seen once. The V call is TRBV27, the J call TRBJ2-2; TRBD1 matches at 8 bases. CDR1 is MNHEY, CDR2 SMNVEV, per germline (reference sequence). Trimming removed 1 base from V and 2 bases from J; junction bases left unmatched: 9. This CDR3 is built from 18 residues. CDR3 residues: CASSLYGLGQENTGELFF. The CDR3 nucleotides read TGTGCCAGCAGTTTATATGGGCTGGGACAGGAAAACACCGGGGAGCTGTTTTTT.

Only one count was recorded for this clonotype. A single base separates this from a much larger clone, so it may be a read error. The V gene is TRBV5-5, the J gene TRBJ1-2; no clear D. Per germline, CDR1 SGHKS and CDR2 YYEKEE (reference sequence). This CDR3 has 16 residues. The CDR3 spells CASSIGPSAANYGHTF. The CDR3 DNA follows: TGTGCCAGCAGCATAGGACCCTCCGCGGCTAACTATGGCCACACCTTC. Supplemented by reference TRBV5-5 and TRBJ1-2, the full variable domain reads DAGVTQSPTHLIKTRGQQVTLRCSPISGHKSVSWYQQVLGQGPQFIFQYYEKEERGRGNFPDRFSARQFPNYSSELNVNALLLGDSALYLCASSIGPSAANYGHTFGSGTRLTVV.

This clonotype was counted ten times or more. The CDR3 region is CASSPRGGGYEQYF. In DNA, the CDR3 is TGTGCCAGCTCACCCCGTGGGGGGGGTTACGAGCAGTACTTC. The chain joins TRBV18 to TRBJ2-7; TRBD2 matches 7 bases. This CDR3 is built from 14 residues. The junction had 6 bases not matched to a gene; V was cut back by 3 bases and J by 4 bases. Per germline, CDR1 KGHSH and CDR2 LQKENI.

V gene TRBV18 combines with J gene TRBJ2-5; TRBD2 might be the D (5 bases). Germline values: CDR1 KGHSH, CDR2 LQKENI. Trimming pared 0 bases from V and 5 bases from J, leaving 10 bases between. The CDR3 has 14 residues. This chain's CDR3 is CASSPPARGETQYF. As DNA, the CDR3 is TGTGCCAGCTCACCACCGGCCCGAGGGGAGACCCAGTACTTC.

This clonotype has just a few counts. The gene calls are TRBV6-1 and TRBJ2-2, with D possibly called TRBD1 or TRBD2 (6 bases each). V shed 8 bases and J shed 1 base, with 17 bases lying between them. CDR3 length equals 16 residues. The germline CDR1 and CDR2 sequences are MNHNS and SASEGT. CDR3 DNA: TGTGCCAGCCTCTACAGGGAGGTCGGGAACACCGGGGAGCTGTTTTTT. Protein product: CASLYREVGNTGELFF.